The following is a TCR beta chain sequence with its context. The antigen is undetermined. TCRdb keeps only in-frame clones here, not all; method: immunoSEQ multiplex PCR. This table has 100,000 to 150,000 clones, around 90% appearing once. The data derive from a study of T cell responses to AZD1222 COVID-19 vaccine. Study-wide results and limits: Spike-specific TCR breadth and depth grew following two AZD1222 doses. Repertoire sampling occurred only after the peak T cell response.

CDR3 length: 14 amino acids. The source is an adult in good health. The starting material was peripheral blood, obtained on day 0 of MenACWY control vaccination. The chain employs TRBV21-1 and TRBJ2-2. TRBV21-1 is noted as a pseudogene. The DNA of the CDR3 is TGTGCCAGCAGCAAAACTCCGGGGCCCGGGGAGCTGTTTTTT. This gives the protein CASSKTPGPGELFF.